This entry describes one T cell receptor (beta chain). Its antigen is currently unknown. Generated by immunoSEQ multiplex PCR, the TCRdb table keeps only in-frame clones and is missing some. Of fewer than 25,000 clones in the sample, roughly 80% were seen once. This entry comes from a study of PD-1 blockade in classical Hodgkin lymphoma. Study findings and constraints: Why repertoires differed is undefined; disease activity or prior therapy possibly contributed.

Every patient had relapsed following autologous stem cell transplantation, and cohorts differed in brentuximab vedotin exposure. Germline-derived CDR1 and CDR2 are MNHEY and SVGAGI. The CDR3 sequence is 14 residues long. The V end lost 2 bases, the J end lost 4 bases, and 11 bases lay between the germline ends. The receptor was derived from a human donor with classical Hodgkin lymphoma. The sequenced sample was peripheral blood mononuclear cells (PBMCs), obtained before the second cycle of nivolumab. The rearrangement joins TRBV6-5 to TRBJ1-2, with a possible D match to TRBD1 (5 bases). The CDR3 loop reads CASSYAAGTYGYTF. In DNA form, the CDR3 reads TGTGCCAGCAGTTACGCGGCAGGGACCTATGGCTACACCTTC.